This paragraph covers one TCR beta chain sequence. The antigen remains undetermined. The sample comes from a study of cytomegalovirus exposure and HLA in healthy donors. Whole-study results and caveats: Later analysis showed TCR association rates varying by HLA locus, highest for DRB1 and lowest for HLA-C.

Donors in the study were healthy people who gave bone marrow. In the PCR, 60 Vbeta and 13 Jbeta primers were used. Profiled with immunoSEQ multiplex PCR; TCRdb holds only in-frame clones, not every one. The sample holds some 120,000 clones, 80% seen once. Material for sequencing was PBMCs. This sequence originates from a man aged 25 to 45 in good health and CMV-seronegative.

The CDR3: CASSELGQGVYGGELFF. CDR3 sequence (DNA): TGTGCCAGCAGTGAACTAGGACAGGGCGTTTATGGCGGGGAGCTGTTTTTT. This chain links TRBV6-1 with TRBJ2-2, with 8 bases fitting TRBD1. Germline V CDR1 and CDR2: MNHNS, SASEGT. The CDR3 sequence is 17 residues long. Germline trimming cut 2 bases from V and 7 bases from J; bases unmatched to any gene: 12.